The 15 T cell receptor beta chains listed next were all sequenced from one sample in a study of naive and memory T cell subsets. Two oligonucleotides, mixed equimolar, formed the beta constant-region primer covering TRBC1 and TRBC2. TCRdb reanalysed the UMI-ligation and nested PCR reads using MiXCR and keeps one entry per CDR3 protein. This sample has 21,000 or so distinct CDR3 sequences; about 11% occur once, and the top ten carry roughly 18%. Sequenced material: central memory CD8+ T cells from blood. The origin of the receptors is a human donor in good health.

This clonotype was seen ten or more times. The chain joins TRBV4-1 to TRBJ2-3; TRBD1 is a possible D gene (6 bases). CDR3 length equals 14 residues. The ends were cut back, 1 base at V and 5 bases at J, with 10 bases in the middle. In germline, CDR1 is MGHRA, CDR2 YSYEKL. CDR3: CASSQGVGGDTQYF. For the CDR3, the DNA is TGCGCCAGCAGCCAAGGAGTAGGGGGAGATACGCAGTATTTT.

In its sample, this clonotype was seen a few times. The genes are TRBV7-8 and TRBJ2-1, with D unclear. The V and J ends lost 5 bases and 7 bases respectively, with 15 bases between them. The CDR3 covers 14 residues. CDR1 SGHVS and CDR2 FQNEAQ come from the germline V gene. In DNA form, the CDR3 reads TGTGCCAGCAGCCCCGGTAATGTCGGTAATGAGCAGTTCTTC. This codes for CASSPGNVGNEQFF.

The chain uses TRBV2 and TRBJ2-1, with 9 bases lining up with TRBD1. J lost 9 bases, V lost 5 bases, and 5 bases had no gene match. Per the germline V gene, CDR1 is SNHLY and CDR2 is FYNNEI. This CDR3 contains 13 residues. The CDR3 DNA follows: TGTGCCAGCAGTAGGGACAGGGACGGTGAGCAGTTCTTC. It yields the protein CASSRDRDGEQFF.

This clonotype appeared many times. The J gene is TRBJ2-1, the V gene TRBV6-4, with D maybe TRBD1 (5 bases). The germline CDR1 and CDR2 sequences are MRHNA and SNTAGT. This CDR3 is built from 13 residues. Trimming took 4 bases from V and 8 from J, leaving 12 bases between them. The CDR3 coding sequence is TGTGCCAGCAGTGGGGGCGATGGGGATGAGCAGTTCTTC. It codes for CASSGGDGDEQFF.

This clonotype was seen many times. CDR3 DNA: TGCGCCAGCAGCTGGGGACGTCGGAACCTCCAAGAGACCCAGTACTTC. Translating it yields CASSWGRRNLQETQYF. The V gene is TRBV5-1, the J gene TRBJ2-5, with D perhaps TRBD1 or TRBD2 (5 bases each). Germline CDR1 reads SGHRS; CDR2 reads YFSETQ. Trimming pared 3 bases from V and 1 base from J, leaving 16 bases between. CDR3 length: 16 residues.

This clonotype has just a few counts. The rearrangement uses TRBV9 and TRBJ2-7; 11 positions agree with TRBD2. Germline V gene lookup returns CDR1 SGDLS and CDR2 YYNGEE. CDR3 length: 17 residues. J lost 2 bases, V lost 3 bases, and 10 bases had no gene match. The CDR3 protein is CASSALAGVSPAYEQYF. Written as DNA, the CDR3 is TGTGCCAGCAGCGCACTAGCGGGAGTTTCCCCGGCCTACGAGCAGTACTTC. Using reference TRBV9 and TRBJ2-7 for the parts outside the CDR3, the full variable domain is DSGVTQTPKHLITATGQRVTLRCSPRSGDLSVYWYQQSLDQGLQFLIQYYNGEERAKGNILERFSAQQFPDLHSELNLSSLELGDSALYFCASSALAGVSPAYEQYFGPGTRLTVT.

This clonotype was recorded many times. CDR3 region: CASSVLGGTEAFF. The CDR3 DNA is TGTGCCAGCAGTGTTTTGGGCGGCACTGAAGCTTTCTTT. This chain uses TRBV28 with TRBJ1-1; D uncertain. The CDR3 contains 13 residues. The V end lost 5 bases, the J end lost 4 bases, and 11 bases lay between the germline ends. CDR1 and CDR2 (germline): MDHEN, SYDVKM.

CDR3 DNA: TGTGCCAGCAGCTTGCAGGAGGCGGAGCGGGAGAGAGATACGCAGTATTTT. Translation gives CASSLQEAERERDTQYF. The rearrangement joins TRBV5-6 to TRBJ2-3, with 8 positions matching TRBD2. The CDR3 length is 17 residues. CDR1 and CDR2 (germline): SGHDT, YYEEEE. J was trimmed by 5 bases and V by 1 base; bases with no gene match: 12.

The chain uses TRBV27 and TRBJ2-3; D remains ambiguous. CDR1 and CDR2 from the germline V gene are MNHEY and SMNVEV (reference sequence). Trimming took 2 bases from V and 0 from J, leaving 9 bases between them. This CDR3 has 15 amino acids. In nucleotides, the CDR3 is TGTGCCAGCAGTTTAAGAGGCCCTAGCACAGATACGCAGTATTTT. This codes for CASSLRGPSTDTQYF.

This clonotype was observed a few times. This chain connects TRBV6-2 or TRBV6-3 to TRBJ1-2, with 7 positions matching TRBD1. Germline V lookup: CDR1 MNHEY, CDR2 SVGEGT. V lost 2 bases to trimming and J lost 5 bases; unmatched junction nucleotides: 5. The CDR3 runs to 14 residues. CDR3 coding DNA: TGTGCCAGCAGTTACACAGACAGGGCATATGGCTACACCTTC. Translated: CASSYTDRAYGYTF.

Of note for this clonotype: A single base separates this from a much larger clone, so it may be a read error. The CDR3 does not end in the conserved phenylalanine or tryptophan, so this is likely a read error. CDR3 coding DNA: TGTGCCAGCAGGCCTAGCGGGGGATACAATGAGCAGTTCCTC. Its translation: CASRPSGGYNEQFL. The genes are TRBV7-9 and TRBJ2-1, with TRBD2 matching over 10 bases. The length of the CDR3 is 14 residues. Germline CDR1 reads SEHNR; CDR2 reads FQNEAQ (reference sequence). V trimming: 6 bases; J trimming: 4 bases; junction bases outside the gene matches: 3.

The chain carries TRBV5-4 and TRBJ2-7, with 9 nucleotides matching TRBD1. Germline assignment: CDR1 SGHNT and CDR2 YYREEE (reference sequence). CDR3 length: 14 residues. V lost 4 bases to trimming and J lost 4 bases; unmatched junction nucleotides: 6. CDR3 nucleotide sequence: TGTGCCAGCAGCGTACAGGGGGCGACTTACGAGCAGTACTTC. Translating it yields CASSVQGATYEQYF.

This clonotype was seen ten or more times. The chain joins TRBV7-9 to TRBJ2-2, with D unresolved. CDR3 size: 12 residues. CDR1 and CDR2 from the germline V gene are SEHNR and FQNEAQ (reference sequence). V lost 5 bases and J lost 6, with 7 bases in between. The CDR3 DNA is TGTGCCAGCAGCCCGTGGGCCGGGGAGCTGTTTTTT. This sequence encodes CASSPWAGELFF.

This clonotype was counted between two and nine times. The rearrangement joins TRBV5-1 to TRBJ2-7; D gene unclear. This CDR3 region has 15 residues. In germline, CDR1 is SGHRS, CDR2 YFSETQ. V lost 0 bases, J lost 2 bases, and 12 bases lay in between. CDR3 region: CASSLGGRFPYEQYF. DNA of the CDR3: TGCGCCAGCAGCTTGGGAGGCAGGTTCCCCTACGAGCAGTACTTC.

This clonotype was seen more than once but under ten times. J is TRBJ2-1 and V is TRBV4-1, with unresolved D. Trimming shortened V by 1 base and J by 9 bases, and 13 bases separated the two germline ends. Germline V gene data show CDR1 as MGHRA and CDR2 as YSYEKL. The CDR3 extends over 14 amino acids. CDR3 loop: CASSQVYVLGEQFF. CDR3 DNA sequence: TGCGCCAGCAGCCAAGTTTATGTTCTCGGTGAGCAGTTCTTC.